The 14 T cell receptor beta chains reported below all come from one sample, sequenced in a study of T cells after yellow fever vaccination. TCRdb redid the calling of the 5' RACE reads with MiXCR, one entry per CDR3 protein. The sample has approximately 600,000 distinct CDR3 sequences, roughly an eighth seen once. The specimen was PBMCs, collected on the day of the yellow fever booster vaccination. These receptors originate from a young man who received the YFV17D yellow fever vaccine.

This rearrangement joins TRBV5-1 to TRBJ2-1; TRBD1 agrees at 9 bases. This CDR3 is 14 amino acids long. Trimming cost V 5 bases and J 5 bases; bases outside gene matches: 5. In germline, CDR1 is SGHRS, CDR2 YFSETQ. CDR3 protein: CASRGDRADNEQFF. The CDR3 coding sequence is TGCGCCAGCAGAGGGGACAGGGCCGACAATGAGCAGTTCTTC.

The J gene is TRBJ2-2, the V gene TRBV20-1; TRBD2 matches at 12 bases. The CDR3 runs to 16 residues. V was clipped by 5 bases and J by 6 bases; unmatched bases: 10. Germline V lookup: CDR1 DFQATT, CDR2 SNEGSKA (reference sequence). CDR3 DNA: TGCAGTGCTCGATCCGGGCTAGCGGGAGGGCCCGGGGAGCTGTTTTTT. Protein: CSARSGLAGGPGELFF.

This clonotype has at least ten counts. The chain couples TRBV11-2 to TRBJ1-5; D unresolved. The CDR3 runs 13 residues. Germline values: CDR1 SGHAT, CDR2 FQNNGV. With 0 bases removed from V and 3 bases from J, the gap between germline ends came to 3 bases. The CDR3 DNA reads TGTGCCAGCAGCTTAGAGGACAATCAGCCCCAGCATTTT. Protein: CASSLEDNQPQHF.

The chain has TRBV9 and TRBJ2-7; D perhaps matches TRBD2 (5 bases). The V end lost 1 base, the J end lost 5 bases, and 10 bases lay between the germline ends. The CDR3 has 13 residues. The germline gives CDR1 SGDLS, CDR2 YYNGEE. The CDR3 sequence: CASSVTGGDEQYF. As DNA, the CDR3 is TGTGCCAGCAGCGTAACCGGAGGTGACGAGCAGTACTTC. The full variable domain, rest sourced from reference TRBV9 and TRBJ2-7, is DSGVTQTPKHLITATGQRVTLRCSPRSGDLSVYWYQQSLDQGLQFLIQYYNGEERAKGNILERFSAQQFPDLHSELNLSSLELGDSALYFCASSVTGGDEQYFGPGTRLTVT.

V and J are TRBV25-1 and TRBJ2-2, with 15 bases identical to TRBD2. The CDR3 has 16 amino acids. Germline V gives CDR1 MGHDK, CDR2 SYGVNS. V lost 6 bases to trimming and J lost 5 bases; unmatched junction nucleotides: 4. The CDR3 DNA follows: TGTGCCAGCAGGGGACTAGCGGGAGGCAATACCGGGGAGCTGTTTTTT. It translates to CASRGLAGGNTGELFF. The full variable domain, completed using reference TRBV25-1 and TRBJ2-2, is EADIYQTPRYLVIGTGKKITLECSQTMGHDKMYWYQQDPGMELHLIHYSYGVNSTEKGDLSSESTVSRIRTEHFPLTLESARPSHTSQYLCASRGLAGGNTGELFFGEGSRLTVL.

V usage is TRBV20-1 and J usage is TRBJ1-1, with D maybe TRBD1 (6 bases). CDR1 DFQATT and CDR2 SNEGSKA come from the germline V gene (reference sequence). The length of the CDR3 is 13 residues. V was pared by 6 bases and J by 2 bases, with 13 bases between. CDR3 nucleotide sequence: TGCAGTGCCTCACACAGGGCCAACACTGAAGCTTTCTTT. This translates into CSASHRANTEAFF.

CDR3 region: CASSWGGSTGELFF. The CDR3, as DNA: TGTGCCAGCAGCTGGGGGGGTTCCACCGGGGAGCTGTTTTTT. The V and J genes are TRBV7-8 and TRBJ2-2, with 7 bases aligning to TRBD2. Germline loops: CDR1 SGHVS, CDR2 FQNEAQ. This CDR3 has 14 residues. The J segment lost 4 bases and the V segment lost 4 bases, leaving 3 bases of the junction unmatched.

The CDR3 is CASSLSGGHQETQYF. CDR3 bases: TGTGCCAGCAGTCTAAGCGGGGGGCACCAAGAGACCCAGTACTTC. The chain carries TRBV6-1 and TRBJ2-5; 9 bases align to TRBD2. The CDR3 runs to 15 residues. Germline V CDR1 and CDR2: MNHNS, SASEGT. After removal of 5 bases from V and 0 bases from J, the junction contained 4 bases not matched to a gene.

The genes are TRBV11-2 and TRBJ2-4; possibly TRBD2 for D (6 bases). Germline assignment: CDR1 SGHAT and CDR2 FQNNGV. This CDR3 contains 18 residues. The CDR3 DNA reads as TGTGCAAAAGGCGCGGGGATGGCTAGTTATTGTATCTCAAACATTCAGTACTTC. It translates to CAKGAGMASYCISNIQYF.

This clonotype showed up just a few times. This sequence joins TRBV3-1 and TRBJ2-2, with TRBD2 matching over 8 bases. Germline values: CDR1 LGHDT, CDR2 YNNKEL (reference sequence). Germline trimming cut 4 bases from V and 3 bases from J; bases unmatched to any gene: 13. The CDR3 is 18 amino acids. The CDR3 spells CASSPPLDGRAYTGELFF. Written as DNA, the CDR3 is TGTGCCAGCAGCCCGCCCCTTGACGGGAGGGCCTACACCGGGGAGCTGTTTTTT.

The chain carries TRBV7-2 and TRBJ2-1, with 11 positions matching TRBD2. V trimming: 3 bases; J trimming: 7 bases; junction bases outside the gene matches: 11. This CDR3 region has 17 residues. CDR1 and CDR2 from the germline V gene are SGHTA and FQGNSA. CDR3 residues: CASSFGSGRAPGNEQFF. For the CDR3, the DNA is TGTGCCAGCAGCTTCGGTAGCGGGAGGGCCCCGGGGAATGAGCAGTTCTTC. Looking up the rest from reference TRBV7-2 and TRBJ2-1 gives the full variable domain: GAGVSQSPSNKVTEKGKDVELRCDPISGHTALYWYRQSLGQGLEFLIYFQGNSAPDKSGLPSDRFSAERTGGSVSTLTIQRTQQEDSAVYLCASSFGSGRAPGNEQFFGPGTRLTVL.

This chain joins TRBV7-3 and TRBJ2-7, with 9 bases that match TRBD1. J was trimmed by 9 bases and V by 3 bases; bases with no gene match: 12. The CDR3 has 15 residues. Germline CDR1 and CDR2: SGHTA and FQGTGA. The CDR3 loop is CASSFSPGQGGPQYF. Written as DNA, the CDR3 is TGTGCCAGCAGCTTTTCTCCGGGACAGGGTGGTCCGCAGTACTTC.

V is TRBV20-1 and J is TRBJ2-2; tentatively, D is TRBD1 (5 bases). Germline lookup yields CDR1 DFQATT and CDR2 SNEGSKA (reference sequence). The CDR3 runs to 14 residues. Trimming took off 2 bases at V and 1 base at J, with 8 bases between the two ends. The CDR3 loop is CSARPTVNTGELFF. The DNA of the CDR3 is TGCAGTGCTAGACCGACAGTGAACACCGGGGAGCTGTTTTTT.

The chain carries TRBV6-2 or TRBV6-3 and TRBJ2-7; D could derive from TRBD1 or TRBD2 (5 bases each). Germline assignment: CDR1 MNHEY and CDR2 SVGEGT. This CDR3 contains 13 residues. Trimming took off 2 bases at V and 6 bases at J, with 11 bases between the two ends. CDR3 coding DNA: TGTGCCAGCAGTTACCTGAGGGACGGCGAGCAGTACTTC. Translated, it gives CASSYLRDGEQYF.